This is a list of T cell receptor beta chains from one sample in a study of human T cells and chemical hapten exposure. MiXCR, applied by TCRdb to the RACE reads, yields one record per CDR3 protein. The top ten clones hold around 1% of a sample with tens of thousands of distinct CDR3 sequences, about a tenth of them seen once. This specimen consisted of whole blood, obtained in connection with sensitization to the hapten diphenylcyclopropenone (DPC). All receptors come from a woman younger than 45 with alopecia areata. Some clones in this sample may be carry-over from other donors' samples. The CDR3 runs from the conserved cysteine through the conserved F or W. The D gene is left open where the match is weak. The listing skips clone size in some rows; elsewhere it reads once, few, many or a size class.

d_call | clone_size | j_call | v_call | cdr3_aa | cdr3_nt
NA | many | TRBJ1-2 | TRBV3-1 | CASSQEGVNYGYTF | TGTGCCAGCAGCCAAGAAGGGGTTAACTATGGCTACACCTTC
NA | many | TRBJ2-7 | TRBV7-2 | CASSLGGSAYEQYF | TGTGCCAGCAGCTTAGGCGGGTCCGCCTACGAGCAGTACTTC
NA | few | TRBJ2-2 | TRBV29-1 | CSVDTGELFF | TGCAGCGTGGACACCGGGGAGCTGTTTTTT
NA | many | TRBJ2-3 | TRBV6-2/TRBV6-3 | CASSYSQGPDTQYF | TGTGCCAGCAGTTACTCGCAGGGGCCAGATACGCAGTATTTT
NA | few | TRBJ2-5 | TRBV11-2 | CASSLALRVDRTETQYF | TGTGCCAGCAGCTTAGCCTTACGAGTGGACAGAACGGAGACCCAGTACTTC
NA | many | TRBJ2-2 | TRBV10-3 | CAISGPPNTGELFF | TGTGCCATCAGTGGCCCACCGAACACCGGGGAGCTGTTTTTT
TRBD1 | NA | TRBJ2-3 | TRBV28 | CAIRGQADTQYF | TGCGCGATCAGGGGGCAGGCAGATACGCAGTATTTT
NA | many | TRBJ2-4 | TRBV28 | CASSPPAKNIQYF | TGTGCCAGCAGTCCACCGGCCAAAAACATTCAGTACTTC
NA | NA | TRBJ2-1 | TRBV20-1 | CSATGPDYNEQFF | TGCAGTGCTACGGGGCCTGACTACAATGAGCAGTTCTTC
NA | NA | TRBJ1-2 | TRBV5-6 | CASSWRGPSYGYTF | TGTGCCAGCAGCTGGCGGGGGCCCTCCTATGGCTACACCTTC
NA | few | TRBJ2-3 | TRBV11-2 | CAKGGPLVTFYDTDTQYF | TGTGCCAAGGGGGGACCCCTCGTAACTTTCTATGACACAGATACGCAGTATTTT
NA | many | TRBJ2-3 | TRBV29-1 | CSVEEGGGTDTQYF | TGCAGCGTTGAAGAGGGGGGAGGTACAGATACGCAGTATTTT
TRBD1 | many | TRBJ1-6 | TRBV6-5 | CASSYSTATGTANSPLHF | TGTGCCAGCAGTTACTCAACTGCAACCGGGACAGCTAATTCACCCCTCCACTTT
NA | NA | TRBJ1-4 | TRBV5-1 | CASSLVGIATNEKLFF | TGCGCCAGCAGCTTGGTGGGAATTGCAACTAATGAAAAACTGTTTTTT
TRBD1 | many | TRBJ2-7 | TRBV12-3/TRBV12-4 | CASRDRGRQYF | TGTGCCAGCAGAGACAGGGGGCGACAGTACTTC
NA | NA | TRBJ1-1 | TRBV27 | CASSFSGAWTEAFF | TGTGCCAGCAGTTTCTCGGGGGCATGGACTGAAGCTTTCTTT
TRBD1 | many | TRBJ1-3 | TRBV18 | CASSPQGGQGNSGNTIYF | TGTGCCAGCTCACCACAGGGCGGACAGGGGAACTCTGGAAACACCATATATTTT
NA | many | TRBJ1-6 | TRBV28 | CASSYPGTHSLHF | TGTGCCAGCAGTTACCCAGGTACTCATTCCCTCCACTTT
NA | many | TRBJ2-2 | TRBV27 | CASSPGQNTGELFF | TGTGCCAGCAGTCCAGGACAGAACACCGGGGAGCTGTTTTTT
NA | few | TRBJ2-3 | TRBV20-1 | CSASTGISTDTQYF | TGCAGTGCTAGTACAGGGATAAGCACAGATACGCAGTATTTT
NA | few | TRBJ2-2 | TRBV11-3 | CASSLSYTGELFF | TGTGCCAGCAGCTTATCTTACACCGGGGAGCTGTTTTTT
TRBD2 | many | TRBJ2-7 | TRBV29-1 | CSVRLAGGPGEQYF | TGCAGCGTGCGACTAGCGGGAGGGCCTGGCGAGCAGTACTTC
NA | many | TRBJ1-2 | TRBV29-1 | CSVRRQYGYTF | TGCAGCGTCCGCAGACAATACGGCTACACCTTC
NA | many | TRBJ2-2 | TRBV12-3/TRBV12-4 | CASKLDPSGTGELFF | TGTGCCAGCAAACTGGACCCATCGGGCACCGGGGAGCTGTTTTTT
NA | many | TRBJ1-5 | TRBV7-9 | CASSPQGIVGQPQHF | TGTGCCAGCAGCCCCCAGGGGATAGTAGGTCAGCCCCAGCATTTT
NA | many | TRBJ2-1 | TRBV20-1 | CSASQGAYNEQFF | TGCAGTGCTAGTCAAGGGGCCTACAATGAGCAGTTCTTC
TRBD2 | NA | TRBJ2-1 | TRBV5-1 | CASSLEVSGRAGEQFF | TGCGCCAGCAGCTTGGAGGTTAGCGGGAGGGCCGGTGAGCAGTTCTTC
NA | few | TRBJ1-5 | TRBV21-1 | CASSGPQHF | TGTGCCAGCAGCGGGCCCCAGCATTTT
TRBD2 | many | TRBJ2-1 | TRBV11-2 | CASSRGSGRIGEQFF | TGTGCCAGCAGCCGGGGCAGCGGGAGGATCGGTGAGCAGTTCTTC
TRBD1 | NA | TRBJ2-3 | TRBV28 | CVSSSHTGGVGF | TGTGTCAGCAGTTCTCACACAGGGGGCGTTGGTTTT
NA | many | TRBJ1-1 | TRBV12-2 | CASRLEPGTTNTEAFF | TGTGCAAGTCGCTTAGAGCCCGGGACGACGAACACTGAAGCTTTCTTT
NA | NA | TRBJ2-2 | TRBV6-5 | CASSYSQGPGELFF | TGTGCCAGCAGTTACTCCCAGGGACCCGGGGAGCTGTTTTTT
NA | NA | TRBJ1-5 | TRBV29-1 | CSVAKQLTYSNQPQHF | TGCAGCGTAGCAAAGCAGTTAACTTATAGCAATCAGCCCCAGCATTTT
NA | NA | TRBJ1-2 | TRBV12-3/TRBV12-4 | CASSSTGRSYTF | TGTGCCAGCAGTTCGACCGGGCGCAGCTACACCTTC
NA | many | TRBJ2-5 | TRBV20-1 | CSANNRDPQETQYF | TGCAGTGCTAACAACCGGGACCCACAAGAGACCCAGTACTTC
TRBD1 | few | TRBJ2-5 | TRBV7-9 | CASRSTTGHQETQYF | TGTGCCAGCAGGTCCACGACAGGGCACCAAGAGACCCAGTACTTC
NA | many | TRBJ2-4 | TRBV3-1 | CASSPSVGAVAKNIQYF | TGTGCCAGCAGCCCAAGCGTTGGTGCGGTAGCCAAAAACATTCAGTACTTC
NA | few | TRBJ2-1 | TRBV10-3 | CAISETRGNEQFF | TGTGCCATCAGTGAGACCCGGGGCAATGAGCAGTTCTTC
TRBD1 | few | TRBJ2-2 | TRBV20-1 | CSASRGTGSGELFF | TGCAGTGCTAGTAGGGGGACAGGGAGTGGGGAGCTGTTTTTT
NA | many | TRBJ2-2 | TRBV7-7 | CASSPHYPAGSTGELFF | TGTGCCAGCAGCCCTCACTACCCAGCCGGTTCCACCGGGGAGCTGTTTTTT
NA | many | TRBJ2-1 | TRBV11-2 | CASSLVPPNEQFF | TGTGCCAGCAGCTTAGTACCCCCCAATGAGCAGTTCTTC
NA | many | TRBJ1-1 | TRBV20-1 | CSARGGTQLNTEAFF | TGCAGTGCTAGGGGTGGGACTCAGCTGAACACTGAAGCTTTCTTT
TRBD1 | many | TRBJ1-2 | TRBV14 | CASSQADRGPNYGYTF | TGTGCCAGCAGCCAAGCGGACAGGGGGCCTAACTATGGCTACACCTTC
TRBD1 | few | TRBJ1-4 | TRBV7-9 | CASSLAQGDEKLFF | TGTGCCAGCAGCTTGGCACAGGGGGATGAAAAACTGTTTTTT
NA | NA | TRBJ2-4 | TRBV6-2/TRBV6-3 | CASSSSTDIQYF | TGTGCCAGCAGTTCGTCGACCGACATTCAGTACTTC
NA | NA | TRBJ1-6 | TRBV7-9 | CASSLATFGASYNSPLHF | TGTGCCAGCAGTTTGGCCACCTTTGGGGCATCCTATAATTCACCCCTCCACTTT